The 27 T cell receptor beta chains in this list originate from one sample, sequenced in a study of T cell responses to AZD1222 COVID-19 vaccine (dated by TCRdb to the early 2020s). This specimen's time point label, interpreted: baseline before first vaccination. Library construction relied on the immunoSEQ multiplex PCR assay. This immuneACCESS table, as held by TCRdb, lists in-frame sequences with V and J called but not all clones. Of the missing ones, under half trace to an unresolved V gene in checked studies; the others have no known cause. This sample is represented by approximately 130,000 clones; under 95% of them were singletons. Approximately 3.3% of the sample goes to the ten largest clones. The sample was peripheral blood, taken on day 0 of AZD1222 vaccination. The origin of the receptors is an adult in good health.

V is TRBV4-1 and J is TRBJ1-4; perhaps TRBD1 as D (6 bases). Trimming shortened V by 2 bases and J by 8 bases, and 12 bases separated the two germline ends. This CDR3 comprises 14 residues. In germline, CDR1 is MGHRA, CDR2 YSYEKL. The CDR3 DNA is TGCGCCAGCAGCCAATTGGGGGCTCGGGAAAAACTGTTTTTT. It codes for CASSQLGAREKLFF.

This clone is a singleton in its sample. The chain couples TRBV19 to TRBJ1-5; D might be TRBD1 (5 bases). The CDR3 spans 13 residues. V was cut by 5 bases and J by 6 bases, with 11 bases left in between. Germline CDR1 LNHDA, CDR2 SQIVND (reference sequence). The CDR3 region has the DNA TGTGCCAGTAGTCCGGGGGTCCGTCAGCCCCAGCATTTT. Residues: CASSPGVRQPQHF.

The chain has TRBV29-1 and TRBJ1-1; no clear D. This CDR3 has 13 residues. Germline CDR1 SQVTM, CDR2 ANQGSEA. Trimming cost V 6 bases and J 1 base, with 12 bases left between them. As DNA, the CDR3 is TGCAGCGTGCGGGGAGGCGGGAACACTGAAGCTTTCTTT. Amino acids: CSVRGGGNTEAFF.

The genes are TRBV6-5 and TRBJ1-1, with no clear D. Germline CDR1 MNHEY, CDR2 SVGAGI. The CDR3 sequence is 13 residues long. Trimming removed 0 bases at V and 4 bases at J, with 6 bases between. The CDR3 loop is CASSYSSVTEAFF. CDR3 DNA sequence: TGTGCCAGCAGTTACTCGAGTGTCACTGAAGCTTTCTTT.

The chain joins TRBV6-1 to TRBJ1-4; unclear D gene. V gave up 1 base and J gave up 3 bases, with 9 bases separating them. The CDR3 totals 15 residues. From germline, CDR1 is MNHNS and CDR2 SASEGT. The CDR3 DNA is TGTGCCAGCAGTGAAGGAGGCGGACCTAATGAAAAACTGTTTTTT. Its protein is CASSEGGGPNEKLFF.

This sequence joins TRBV5-8 and TRBJ1-5; weak D call: TRBD1 (5 bases). This CDR3 spans 15 amino acids. Germline V lookup: CDR1 SGHTS, CDR2 YDEGEE. Trimming removed 2 bases from V and 5 bases from J, with 14 bases in between. The CDR3 DNA reads TGTGCCAGCAGCTTCGGGCGGGGGGAGGATCAGCCCCAGCATTTT. It yields the protein CASSFGRGEDQPQHF.

This chain links TRBV30 with TRBJ1-6, with 10 bases lining up with TRBD1. The V segment lost 3 bases and the J segment 0 bases; nucleotides outside the gene matches: 8. The germline gives CDR1 GTSNPN, CDR2 SVGIG (reference sequence). This CDR3 spans 18 amino acids. Here the CDR3 reads CAWRRQGADSSYNSPLHF. As DNA, the CDR3 is TGTGCCTGGAGAAGACAGGGGGCTGATAGCTCCTATAATTCACCCCTCCACTTT.

This clone came up a few times. The chain has TRBV28 and TRBJ1-1; D is unresolved. CDR3 length: 13 residues. V lost 5 bases and J lost 7, with 14 bases in between. Per germline, CDR1 MDHEN and CDR2 SYDVKM. The CDR3 nucleotides read TGTGCCAGCAGTGATGGACGGAGCGATGAAGCTTTCTTT. Its translation is CASSDGRSDEAFF.

V is TRBV20-1 and J is TRBJ2-7, with D perhaps matching TRBD1 (7 bases). The V and J ends lost 4 bases and 6 bases respectively, with 10 bases between them. Germline-derived CDR1 and CDR2 are DFQATT and SNEGSKA (reference sequence). This CDR3 spans 11 amino acids. CDR3 sequence reads: CSANRGGEQYF. CDR3 in DNA: TGCAGTGCTAACAGGGGAGGCGAGCAGTACTTC.

The chain recombines TRBV28 with TRBJ2-5; TRBD2 is a possible D gene (6 bases). CDR1 is MDHEN, CDR2 SYDVKM, per germline. This CDR3 contains 15 residues. The germline V and J ends were trimmed by 7 bases and 7 bases, with 22 bases remaining between them. The CDR3 coding sequence is TGTGCCAGCACCTCTCGTTATAGCGGCATTGTGACCCAGTACTTC. Translation: CASTSRYSGIVTQYF.

This clone has a single count. This chain connects TRBV19 to TRBJ1-2, with D perhaps TRBD1 (6 bases). CDR3 length: 13 residues. Germline V gene data show CDR1 as LNHDA and CDR2 as SQIVND (reference sequence). V dropped 5 bases and J dropped 5 bases, with 12 bases sitting between them. This CDR3 reads CASSSDRRYGYTF. Written as DNA, the CDR3 is TGTGCCAGTAGTTCCGACAGGCGGTATGGCTACACCTTC.

This clone showed up just once. The chain couples TRBV19 to TRBJ1-5; D is unclear. This CDR3 is built from 13 residues. The germline V gene has CDR1 LNHDA and CDR2 SQIVND (reference sequence). V was clipped by 0 bases and J by 6 bases, with 6 bases between them. The CDR3: CASSIDQRQPQHF. The CDR3 nucleotides are TGTGCCAGTAGTATAGACCAACGTCAGCCCCAGCATTTT. The full variable domain, in which reference TRBV19 and TRBJ1-5 provide the parts outside the CDR3, is DGGITQSPKYLFRKEGQNVTLSCEQNLNHDAMYWYRQDPGQGLRLIYYSQIVNDFQKGDIAEGYSVSREKKESFPLTVTSAQKNPTAFYLCASSIDQRQPQHFGDGTRLSIL.

The chain has TRBV24-1 and TRBJ2-3; D not resolved. This CDR3 has 11 residues. Trimming removed 11 bases at V and 6 bases at J, with 11 bases between. In germline, CDR1 is KGHDR, CDR2 SFDVKD. This CDR3 is CASGAGDTQYF. The CDR3, as DNA: TGTGCCAGCGGAGCCGGGGATACGCAGTATTTT.

The chain combines TRBV3-1 (or the pseudogene TRBV3-2) with TRBJ1-2, with D possibly matching TRBD1 (5 bases). The CDR3 covers 13 residues. V was trimmed by 3 bases and J by 9 bases, leaving 14 bases between them. Germline assignment: CDR1 LGHDT and CDR2 YNNKEL (reference sequence). This CDR3 reads CASSQGPMGRYTF. The CDR3 DNA is TGTGCCAGCAGCCAGGGGCCAATGGGACGCTACACCTTC.

The rearrangement joins TRBV3-1 (or the pseudogene TRBV3-2) to TRBJ1-6, with 8 bases identical to TRBD1. Per the germline V gene, CDR1 is LGHDT and CDR2 is YNNKEL (reference sequence). CDR3 length: 15 residues. Germline trimming cut 3 bases from V and 9 bases from J; bases unmatched to any gene: 7. CDR3 loop: CASSQRTGRGSPLHF. The CDR3 DNA is TGTGCCAGCAGCCAGAGGACAGGGAGAGGTTCACCCCTCCACTTT.

The CDR3 DNA sequence: TGTGCCATCAGCGAAGGGGCGCAGTATTTT. Translated, it gives CAISEGAQYF. The chain has TRBV10-3 and TRBJ2-3; the D gene is possibly TRBD1 (5 bases). Germline lookup yields CDR1 ENHRY and CDR2 SYGVKD. Between the trimmed V and J ends, which lost 6 bases and 10 bases, there was a span of 8 bases. The CDR3 is 10 amino acids.

The CDR3 DNA is TGCGCCAGCAGCCAGGGTTTCACGAGGAACACTGAAGCTTTCTTT. It translates to CASSQGFTRNTEAFF. The chain links TRBV4-3 to TRBJ1-1; D gene unclear. CDR1 LGHNA and CDR2 YSLEER come from the germline V gene. V was trimmed by 3 bases and J by 1 base, leaving 12 bases between them. The CDR3 is made up of 15 amino acids.

The V gene is TRBV12-5, the J gene TRBJ1-1, with D maybe TRBD1 (5 bases). This CDR3 contains 13 residues. V was trimmed by 0 bases and J by 5 bases, leaving 7 bases between them. Germline CDR1 and CDR2: LGHNT and FRNRAP. CDR3 nucleotide sequence: TGTGCTAGTGGTTTGGTCCCAGGGACTGAAGCTTTCTTT. Translation: CASGLVPGTEAFF.

The chain uses TRBV29-1 and TRBJ1-6; 7 bases line up with TRBD1. V shed 7 bases, J shed 10 bases, and the junction held 10 bases outside the gene matches. In germline, CDR1 is SQVTM, CDR2 ANQGSEA. This CDR3 comprises 13 residues. CDR3 nucleotides: TGCAGCGCAACACAGGGGCTTGGCTCACCCCTCCACTTT. Protein product: CSATQGLGSPLHF.

V is TRBV3-1 (or the pseudogene TRBV3-2) and J is TRBJ2-1; no reliable D call. Between the trimmed V and J ends, which lost 4 bases and 8 bases, there was a span of 6 bases. The CDR3 spans 11 residues. Germline V CDR1 and CDR2: LGHDT, YNNKEL (reference sequence). The DNA for the CDR3 is TGTGCCAGCAGCCGCCGCCATGAGCAGTTCTTC. Protein sequence: CASSRRHEQFF.

The chain links TRBV19 to TRBJ2-7; 12 nucleotides match TRBD1. CDR3 size: 14 residues. CDR1 is LNHDA and CDR2 is SQIVND in the germline V gene (reference sequence). V lost 6 bases, J lost 6 bases, and 6 bases stayed unmatched. For the CDR3, the DNA is TGTGCCAGTAGCCCGGGACAGGGGGCGTTCGAGCAGTACTTC. It is translated as CASSPGQGAFEQYF.

V is TRBV6-6 and J is TRBJ1-6, with unresolved D. This CDR3 is built from 14 residues. V was shortened by 0 bases and J by 2 bases, with 2 bases between the two germline ends. Germline V gene sequence: CDR1 MNHNY, CDR2 SVGAGI (reference sequence). CDR3 sequence (DNA): TGTGCCAGCAGTTACTCGACCTATAATTCACCCCTCCACTTT. Amino acids: CASSYSTYNSPLHF.

The chain carries TRBV28 and TRBJ1-2; TRBD1 might be the D (5 bases). Per germline, CDR1 MDHEN and CDR2 SYDVKM. Trimming removed 2 bases at V and 8 bases at J, with 15 bases between. This CDR3 region has 14 residues. CDR3 protein: CASSLDSPYGGYTF. The DNA of the CDR3 is TGTGCCAGCAGTTTAGACAGCCCCTATGGAGGCTACACCTTC.

The chain links TRBV4-1 to TRBJ1-2, with TRBD1 matching over 11 bases. The CDR3 is 16 residues long. V trimming: 5 bases; J trimming: 3 bases; junction bases outside the gene matches: 8. Germline loops: CDR1 MGHRA, CDR2 YSYEKL. CDR3 sequence reads: CASSVRDRGVDYGYTF. Written as DNA, the CDR3 is TGCGCCAGCAGCGTGCGGGACAGGGGGGTAGACTATGGCTACACCTTC.

The rearrangement joins TRBV5-5 to TRBJ1-1; TRBD1 aligns across 7 bases. Per the germline V gene, CDR1 is SGHKS and CDR2 is YYEKEE (reference sequence). The CDR3 is made up of 13 amino acids. V was pared by 4 bases and J by 5 bases, with 5 bases of the junction left unmatched. This CDR3 is CASSLTGETEAFF. The CDR3 nucleotides read TGTGCCAGCAGCCTCACAGGGGAAACTGAAGCTTTCTTT.

The DNA of the CDR3 is TGCAGTGCTAGACAGGGAACGAGCTACACCTTC. Its translation is CSARQGTSYTF. This sequence joins TRBV20-1 and TRBJ1-2; weak D call: TRBD1 (5 bases). The V end lost 2 bases, the J end lost 9 bases, and 10 bases lay between the germline ends. This CDR3 region has 11 residues. From germline, CDR1 is DFQATT and CDR2 SNEGSKA (reference sequence).

The chain joins TRBV25-1 to TRBJ2-2, with D perhaps TRBD1 (6 bases). V gave up 5 bases and J gave up 1 base, with 8 bases separating them. The CDR3 length is 14 residues. In germline, CDR1 is MGHDK, CDR2 SYGVNS. Here the CDR3 reads CASSNRVNTGELFF. The CDR3 coding sequence is TGTGCCAGCAGTAACAGGGTGAACACCGGGGAGCTGTTTTTT.